Below are 21 T cell receptor beta chains sequenced from a single sample in a study of T-cell memory formation after mild COVID-19. One entry per CDR3 protein, called by TCRdb with MiXCR from the 5' RACE reads. The sample consists of hundreds of thousands of distinct CDR3 sequences, 13% to 15% of them appearing once. Source material: PBMCs or a T cell subset sorted from them (not recorded which). These receptors came from a man aged 18 to 30 who had mild COVID-19 (a few samples of this study predate the infection). Cell type and time point are not known.

This clonotype turned up a few times. The chain links TRBV20-1 to TRBJ2-5; the D is unclear. Trimming took off 1 base at V and 0 bases at J, with 6 bases between the two ends. Germline CDR1 reads DFQATT; CDR2 reads SNEGSKA (reference sequence). There are 13 residues in the CDR3. CDR3 in amino acids: CSARAPYQETQYF. The CDR3 bases are TGCAGTGCTAGAGCTCCGTACCAAGAGACCCAGTACTTC.

This clonotype has only a few counts. V usage is TRBV11-2 and J usage is TRBJ2-5; no reliable D call. The CDR3 contains 13 residues. The V gene's germline CDR1 is SGHAT and CDR2 FQNNGV. V dropped 0 bases and J dropped 5 bases, with 7 bases sitting between them. DNA for the CDR3: TGTGCCAGCAGCTTAGATGGTTCGGAGACCCAGTACTTC. It yields the protein CASSLDGSETQYF.

CDR3 region: CASSLNRVNEQYF. The CDR3 coding sequence is TGTGCCAGCAGCTTAAACAGGGTGAACGAGCAGTACTTC. This chain joins TRBV7-9 and TRBJ2-7; possibly TRBD1 for D (6 bases). The CDR3 runs to 13 residues. Trimming cost V 2 bases and J 5 bases, with 10 bases left between them. Germline V gene data show CDR1 as SEHNR and CDR2 as FQNEAQ (reference sequence).

The V and J genes are TRBV7-8 and TRBJ2-7, with 7 bases fitting TRBD1. Germline CDR1 is SGHVS and CDR2 is FQNEAQ. This CDR3 comprises 13 residues. V was clipped by 10 bases and J by 0 bases; unmatched bases: 6. CDR3 amino acids: CATGTAFSYEQYV. CDR3 coding DNA: TGTGCCACTGGGACAGCCTTCTCCTACGAGCAGTACGTC.

This clonotype has more than one count but fewer than ten. The chain couples TRBV7-8 to TRBJ2-3, with TRBD2 as a possible D gene (7 bases). CDR1 is SGHVS and CDR2 is FQNEAQ in the germline V gene. Deletions cut 2 bases from V and 0 bases from J, with 18 bases between. The CDR3 extends over 18 amino acids. CDR3 protein: CASSLWGGPPLSTDTQYF. The CDR3 nucleotides are TGTGCCAGCAGCTTATGGGGGGGGCCCCCTTTGAGCACAGATACGCAGTATTTT.

This clonotype was observed many times. The V gene is TRBV20-1, the J gene TRBJ2-7; 9 nucleotides match TRBD1. V shed 4 bases, J shed 4 bases, and the junction held 8 bases outside the gene matches. The germline CDR1 and CDR2 sequences are DFQATT and SNEGSKA (reference sequence). CDR3 length equals 14 residues. Here the CDR3 DNA reads TGCAGTGCTATTGTAAGGGGACAGGGATACGAGCAGTACGTC. Its translation: CSAIVRGQGYEQYV.

The V gene is TRBV5-1, the J gene TRBJ1-1; tentative D call: TRBD1 (5 bases). There are 14 residues in the CDR3. CDR1 is SGHRS, CDR2 YFSETQ, per germline. V was clipped by 4 bases and J by 0 bases, with 10 bases between them. This CDR3 is CASSQQVMNTEAFF. CDR3 bases: TGCGCCAGCAGCCAACAGGTGATGAACACTGAAGCTTTCTTT. Combining the CDR3 with reference TRBV5-1 and TRBJ1-1 gives the whole variable domain KAGVTQTPRYLIKTRGQQVTLSCSPISGHRSVSWYQQTPGQGLQFLFEYFSETQRNKGNFPGRFSGRQFSNSRSEMNVSTLELGDSALYLCASSQQVMNTEAFFGQGTRLTVV.

The rearrangement joins TRBV7-7 to TRBJ2-5; possible D gene TRBD2, 6 bases. The germline CDR1 and CDR2 sequences are SSHAT and FNYEAQ (reference sequence). The CDR3 spans 13 residues. Trimming stripped 5 bases from V and 3 bases from J, with 10 bases between. The CDR3 spells CASSRDFKETQYF. CDR3 DNA sequence: TGTGCCAGCAGCCGGGACTTTAAAGAGACCCAGTACTTC. Using reference TRBV7-7 and TRBJ2-5 for the parts outside the CDR3, the full variable domain is GAGVSQSPRYKVTKRGQDVTLRCDPISSHATLYWYQQALGQGPEFLTYFNYEAQPDKSGLPSDRFSAERPEGSISTLTIQRTEQRDSAMYRCASSRDFKETQYFGPGTRLLVL.

This clonotype has a count of ten or more. The rearrangement uses TRBV7-2 and TRBJ2-3, with D possibly being TRBD1 or TRBD2 (5 bases each). This CDR3 is built from 14 residues. The ends were cut back, 1 base at V and 7 bases at J, with 12 bases in the middle. Germline V lookup: CDR1 SGHTA, CDR2 FQGNSA. The CDR3 spells CASSLEVGRNTQYF. The CDR3 bases are TGTGCCAGCAGCTTAGAGGTGGGACGGAATACGCAGTATTTT.

The chain carries TRBV10-3 and TRBJ2-3, with 9 positions matching TRBD1. V lost 7 bases and J lost 1; bases outside the gene matches: 3. Germline assignment: CDR1 ENHRY and CDR2 SYGVKD. This CDR3 is 14 amino acids long. The CDR3 reads CAINRDRGTDTQYF. The CDR3 coding sequence is TGTGCCATCAATCGGGACAGGGGCACAGATACGCAGTATTTT.

This clonotype has only a few counts. The J gene is TRBJ2-7, the V gene TRBV2, with D hard to call. CDR3 length: 14 residues. Germline V gives CDR1 SNHLY, CDR2 FYNNEI. Trimming removed 3 bases from V and 5 bases from J, with 14 bases in between. The CDR3 loop reads CASSEENSANEQYV. The CDR3 DNA reads as TGTGCCAGCAGTGAGGAGAATTCGGCCAACGAGCAGTACGTC.

This clonotype was observed a few times. The V gene is TRBV20-1, the J gene TRBJ2-1, with 11 bases matching TRBD2. The CDR3 covers 15 residues. V trimming: 5 bases; J trimming: 3 bases; junction bases outside the gene matches: 6. Germline CDR1 reads DFQATT; CDR2 reads SNEGSKA (reference sequence). This CDR3 is CSAHPGTSGYNEQFF. In nucleotides, the CDR3 is TGCAGTGCTCATCCCGGGACTAGCGGCTACAATGAGCAGTTCTTC.

This chain joins TRBV4-3 and TRBJ1-1, with no clear D. This CDR3 spans 14 amino acids. Deletions cut 1 base from V and 5 bases from J, with 11 bases between. Germline V gene lookup returns CDR1 LGHNA and CDR2 YSLEER. CDR3 sequence (DNA): TGCGCCAGCAGCCAAGGGTATTCGGGAACTGAAGCTTTCTTT. This gives the protein CASSQGYSGTEAFF.

The V gene is TRBV12-3 or TRBV12-4, the J gene TRBJ2-3; TRBD2 aligns across 7 bases. V shed 3 bases and J 8 bases; nucleotides not matched to a gene: 2. The length of the CDR3 is 12 residues. The DNA of the CDR3 is TGTGCCAGCAGTTTTGGGGGGGGTACGCAGTATTTT. Residues: CASSFGGGTQYF.

The chain combines TRBV12-3 or TRBV12-4 with TRBJ1-1; tentative D call: TRBD1 (5 bases). The CDR3 has 13 amino acids. V gave up 7 bases and J gave up 6 bases, with 15 bases separating them. DNA of the CDR3: TGTGCCAGCAAAAACTGGGGGTGGGCTGAAGCTTTCTTT. As protein: CASKNWGWAEAFF.

This chain links TRBV5-1 with TRBJ2-3; 8 bases line up with TRBD2. The CDR3 covers 16 residues. The J segment lost 11 bases and the V segment lost 4 bases, leaving 18 bases of the junction unmatched. Germline CDR1 and CDR2: SGHRS and YFSETQ. The CDR3 DNA follows: TGCGCCAGCAGCCTCGGGGCGGGGGGTCCGCCGGTTGTGCAGTATTTT. It specifies CASSLGAGGPPVVQYF.

CDR3 DNA: TGTGCCAGCAGCGTACGCGTTAGGGGCACTGAAGCTTTCTTT. Its protein product is CASSVRVRGTEAFF. J is TRBJ1-1 and V is TRBV4-2, with D tentatively TRBD1 (5 bases). Trimming cost V 5 bases and J 4 bases, with 14 bases left between them. CDR1 is LGHNA and CDR2 is YNFKEQ in the germline V gene. The CDR3 runs to 14 residues.

V usage is TRBV4-1 and J usage is TRBJ1-1; the match to TRBD1 covers 9 bases. The CDR3 has 17 amino acids. Germline assignment: CDR1 MGHRA and CDR2 YSYEKL. Trimming at V came to 4 bases and at J to 1 base, leaving 10 bases not matched to a gene. CDR3 loop: CASSRKGQGMKNTEAFF. The CDR3 bases are TGCGCCAGCAGCCGGAAAGGACAGGGGATGAAGAACACTGAAGCTTTCTTT.

This chain links TRBV4-1 with TRBJ2-5; D possibly corresponds to TRBD1 (5 bases). Trimming shortened V by 6 bases and J by 5 bases, and 13 bases separated the two germline ends. The CDR3 runs 13 residues. Germline V gene data show CDR1 as MGHRA and CDR2 as YSYEKL. CDR3 loop: CASRKGFGETQYF. The CDR3 DNA sequence: TGCGCCAGCAGAAAGGGGTTCGGGGAGACCCAGTACTTC.

This rearrangement joins TRBV20-1 to TRBJ1-2; D is ambiguous. The CDR3 is 14 residues long. Looked up from germline, CDR1 is DFQATT and CDR2 is SNEGSKA (reference sequence). The V end lost 5 bases, the J end lost 5 bases, and 18 bases lay between the germline ends. The CDR3 reads CSAPLRRQFYGYTF. In DNA form, the CDR3 reads TGCAGTGCTCCCCTGAGGCGGCAGTTTTATGGCTACACCTTC.

This clonotype was recorded a few times. The CDR3 DNA reads TGTGCCTGGAGTGTATCGGGTGGTGCTAATGAAAAACTGTTTTTT. Protein product: CAWSVSGGANEKLFF. This chain uses TRBV30 with TRBJ1-4, with D unresolved. Trimming left V 0 bases short and J 3 bases short, with 11 bases between. This CDR3 comprises 15 residues. From germline, CDR1 is GTSNPN and CDR2 SVGIG (reference sequence).